These T cell receptor beta chains were read from a single sample in a study of CD4 T cells in relation to SARS-CoV-2 and coronaviruses. What these receptors recognize is not known. Sequencing used immunoSEQ multiplex PCR; TCRdb keeps in-frame clones, though not all of them. Of about 37,000 clones listed, approximately 81% are singletons. The material sequenced was naive CD4+ T cells from PBMCs, cultured in vitro. These receptors were taken from an adult with COVID-19. Each CDR3 is given with its conserved first and last residue. D genes are given only for firm matches. Clone size is shown for a subset of rows, as once, few, many or a class of expanded clone.

CDR3nt: TGTGCCAGCAGTGACTCAGCCGAACTCGGCACTGAAGCTTTCTTT
CDR3aa: CASSDSAELGTEAFF
j_gene: TRBJ1-1
abundance: -
v_gene: TRBV6-4
d_gene: -

CDR3nt: TGTGCCTCGGGGACAGCTTCCACAGATACGCAGTATTTT
CDR3aa: CASGTASTDTQYF
j_gene: TRBJ2-3
abundance: -
v_gene: TRBV12-3/TRBV12-4
d_gene: TRBD1

CDR3nt: TGTGCCAGTAGTATCGGGACAGTAAGCAATCAGCCCCAGCATTTT
CDR3aa: CASSIGTVSNQPQHF
j_gene: TRBJ1-5
abundance: -
v_gene: TRBV19
d_gene: TRBD1

CDR3nt: TGTGCCAGCAGCCATTCTAGCGGGAGGGGTGAGCAGTTCTTC
CDR3aa: CASSHSSGRGEQFF
j_gene: TRBJ2-1
abundance: few
v_gene: TRBV3-1/TRBV3-2
d_gene: TRBD2

CDR3nt: TGTGCCAGCAGTTGGATGCCCGGGGAGCTGTTTTTT
CDR3aa: CASSWMPGELFF
j_gene: TRBJ2-2
abundance: -
v_gene: TRBV28
d_gene: -

CDR3nt: TGTGCCAGCAGCACGATGCGGGGGGCGCACAATGAGCAGTTCTTC
CDR3aa: CASSTMRGAHNEQFF
j_gene: TRBJ2-1
abundance: once
v_gene: TRBV5-4
d_gene: TRBD2

CDR3nt: TGTGCCAGCAGTCCCGACAGGGGCTACGAGCAGTACTTC
CDR3aa: CASSPDRGYEQYF
j_gene: TRBJ2-7
abundance: -
v_gene: TRBV27
d_gene: TRBD1

CDR3nt: TGTGCCAGCAGTTCGGGGACTAGCGTCCCCTACGAGCAGTACTTC
CDR3aa: CASSSGTSVPYEQYF
j_gene: TRBJ2-7
abundance: -
v_gene: TRBV28
d_gene: TRBD2

CDR3nt: TGTGCCAGCAGCCACCCGGACGGGGGGACAGATTATGGCTACACCTTC
CDR3aa: CASSHPDGGTDYGYTF
j_gene: TRBJ1-2
abundance: few
v_gene: TRBV4-2
d_gene: TRBD1

CDR3nt: TGTGCCAGTAGTATGGTGGATTTCGGCATTCAGTACTTC
CDR3aa: CASSMVDFGIQYF
j_gene: TRBJ2-4
abundance: -
v_gene: TRBV19
d_gene: -

CDR3nt: TGCGCCAGCAGCCAAGACGCAGGGCCGGGAAACACCATATATTTT
CDR3aa: CASSQDAGPGNTIYF
j_gene: TRBJ1-3
abundance: -
v_gene: TRBV4-1
d_gene: -

CDR3nt: TGCGCCAGCAGGCCGACAGCTGGGGCCAACGTCCTGACTTTC
CDR3aa: CASRPTAGANVLTF
j_gene: TRBJ2-6
abundance: -
v_gene: TRBV4-3
d_gene: -

CDR3nt: TGTGCCAGCAGCTTTCTCGACAGGGGCGAGACCTACGAGCAGTACTTC
CDR3aa: CASSFLDRGETYEQYF
j_gene: TRBJ2-7
abundance: few
v_gene: TRBV5-4
d_gene: TRBD1

CDR3nt: TGTGCCAGCAGTTACCACGCGGGGACAGGGGACTACGAGCAGTACTTC
CDR3aa: CASSYHAGTGDYEQYF
j_gene: TRBJ2-7
abundance: -
v_gene: TRBV6-5
d_gene: TRBD1

CDR3nt: TGTGCCAGTAGTTCTACTCACAAGGGCAGTGGCTATGGCTACACCTTC
CDR3aa: CASSSTHKGSGYGYTF
j_gene: TRBJ1-2
abundance: -
v_gene: TRBV19
d_gene: -

CDR3nt: TGTGCCAGCAGCTTAAGTCTAGCGGGAGTCGCTGAGCAGTTCTTC
CDR3aa: CASSLSLAGVAEQFF
j_gene: TRBJ2-1
abundance: few
v_gene: TRBV7-3
d_gene: TRBD2

CDR3nt: TGTGCCATCAGTGAGGACGTGAACCTCTTGGGTTCACCCCTCCACTTT
CDR3aa: CAISEDVNLLGSPLHF
j_gene: TRBJ1-6
abundance: -
v_gene: TRBV10-3
d_gene: -

CDR3nt: TGTGCCAGCAGTTTAACCGGGGTCTTTATAAGCAAGAAAGAGACCCAGTACTTC
CDR3aa: CASSLTGVFISKKETQYF
j_gene: TRBJ2-5
abundance: -
v_gene: TRBV27
d_gene: -

CDR3nt: TGTGCCTGGGTTTTCGTAAACACCATATATTTT
CDR3aa: CAWVFVNTIYF
j_gene: TRBJ1-3
abundance: -
v_gene: TRBV30
d_gene: -

CDR3nt: TGTGCCAGCAGCTTAGTGAGCGGGAGCTCCTACGAGCAGTACTTC
CDR3aa: CASSLVSGSSYEQYF
j_gene: TRBJ2-7
abundance: -
v_gene: TRBV11-2
d_gene: TRBD2

CDR3nt: TGCGCCAGCAGCTTGCGGCGGGAGGGTTTGTCCTACAATGAGCAGTTCTTC
CDR3aa: CASSLRREGLSYNEQFF
j_gene: TRBJ2-1
abundance: -
v_gene: TRBV5-1
d_gene: TRBD2

CDR3nt: TGCAGCGTTGCCGGGACTAGCCTAGGCAATGAGCAGTTCTTC
CDR3aa: CSVAGTSLGNEQFF
j_gene: TRBJ2-1
abundance: -
v_gene: TRBV29-1
d_gene: TRBD2

CDR3nt: TGCGCCAGCAGCTGGGGGGCGGGAGACGAGCAGTACTTC
CDR3aa: CASSWGAGDEQYF
j_gene: TRBJ2-7
abundance: -
v_gene: TRBV5-1
d_gene: -